This T cell receptor (beta chain) was retrieved from a study of graft-versus-host responses after intestinal transplantation. Study-wide context: The whole recipient group had anti-thymocyte globulin induction followed by tacrolimus and steroids for roughly three years.

The study, taken as a whole, reports: With peak circulating GvH clone levels came an association with early post-transplant HvG declines.

Comment on this clone: The antigen is not known.

Some clones are missing from TCRdb's copy, which holds only in-frame ones; the method was immunoSEQ multiplex PCR. The sample yields roughly 98,000 clones, about 93% seen once. The CDR3 totals 14 residues. Per the germline V gene, CDR1 is SEHNR and CDR2 is FQNEAQ (reference sequence). The V gene lost 4 bases and the J gene lost 5 bases, with 14 bases spanning the gap. The rearrangement links TRBV7-9 to TRBJ1-1; a weak D match, TRBD1 (6 bases). The specimen comprised unstimulated CD8+ T cells sorted from spleen or lymph node cells, sampled before transplant. The clonotype comes from a human donor who was the organ donor for an intestinal transplant. CDR3 sequence: CASSSQGRRTEAFF. As DNA, the CDR3 is TGTGCCAGCAGCTCTCAGGGGCGGCGGACTGAAGCTTTCTTT. The whole variable domain, filled in from reference TRBV7-9 and TRBJ1-1, reads DTGVSQNPRHKITKRGQNVTFRCDPISEHNRLYWYRQTLGQGPEFLTYFQNEAQLEKSRLLSDRFSAERPKGSFSTLEIQRTEQGDSAMYLCASSSQGRRTEAFFGQGTRLTVV.